A single sample is the source of the 24 T cell receptor beta chains below, sequenced in a study of blood T cell repertoires in COVID-19. Some clones are missing from TCRdb's copy, which holds only in-frame ones; the method was immunoSEQ multiplex PCR. The data contain roughly 300,000 clones, over 75% of them singletons. Sequences were obtained from PBMCs or T cells enriched from blood (not recorded which). The source is a woman in her 30s who had recovered from COVID-19.

The rearrangement uses TRBV2 and TRBJ1-6; tentatively, D is TRBD1 (5 bases). Germline V gene sequence: CDR1 SNHLY, CDR2 FYNNEI. The V gene lost 6 bases and the J gene lost 7 bases, with 16 bases spanning the gap. This CDR3 is built from 15 residues. The CDR3 reads CASSVGVGRNSPLHF. The CDR3 DNA reads TGTGCCAGCAGCGTAGGGGTGGGCCGAAATTCACCCCTCCACTTT. Full variable domain (outside the CDR3, taken from reference TRBV2 and TRBJ1-6): EPEVTQTPSHQVTQMGQEVILRCVPISNHLYFYWYRQILGQKVEFLVSFYNNEISEKSEIFDDQFSVERPDGSNFTLKIRSTKLEDSAMYFCASSVGVGRNSPLHFGNGTRLTVT.

This chain joins TRBV6-5 and TRBJ2-7; 8 bases line up with TRBD1. J gave up 4 bases and V 6 bases, and 8 bases lay outside the gene matches. The CDR3 has 14 amino acids. Germline-derived CDR1 and CDR2 are MNHEY and SVGAGI. This chain's CDR3 is CASSRGQGRYEQYF. In DNA form, the CDR3 reads TGTGCCAGCAGCCGAGGACAGGGACGGTACGAGCAGTACTTC.

This chain uses TRBV4-2 with TRBJ1-5, with D tentatively TRBD1 (6 bases). Germline V gene data show CDR1 as LGHNA and CDR2 as YNFKEQ. Trimming stripped 4 bases from V and 3 bases from J, with 7 bases between. The CDR3 is made up of 13 amino acids. CDR3 amino acids: CASSPGANQPQHF. The CDR3 bases are TGTGCCAGCAGCCCAGGGGCCAATCAGCCCCAGCATTTT.

V usage is TRBV27 and J usage is TRBJ2-7; TRBD2 is a possible D gene (6 bases). V was shortened by 7 bases and J by 2 bases, with 15 bases between the two germline ends. CDR3 length equals 14 residues. CDR1 MNHEY and CDR2 SMNVEV come from the germline V gene (reference sequence). CDR3 residues: CASTRTGGPYEQYF. In nucleotides, the CDR3 is TGTGCCAGCACCCGAACCGGGGGTCCCTACGAGCAGTACTTC.

This chain joins TRBV6-5 and TRBJ1-2, with TRBD1 matching 8 bases. This CDR3 region has 15 residues. The V and J ends lost 6 bases and 8 bases, in that order; junction bases with no gene match: 14. Germline V gene lookup returns CDR1 MNHEY and CDR2 SVGAGI. The CDR3 is CASSPSGGAVEGYTF. The CDR3 region has the DNA TGTGCCAGCAGCCCCTCAGGGGGCGCGGTGGAGGGCTACACCTTC.

This clone was recorded a few times. The rearrangement joins TRBV15 to TRBJ1-6; weak D call: TRBD1 (5 bases). This CDR3 region has 14 residues. V gave up 4 bases and J gave up 3 bases, with 7 bases separating them. Germline V lookup: CDR1 LNHNV, CDR2 YYDKDF (reference sequence). Here the CDR3 reads CATSKGLYNSPLHF. In DNA form, the CDR3 reads TGTGCCACCAGCAAGGGGCTCTATAATTCACCCCTCCACTTT.

The genes are TRBV12-3 or TRBV12-4 and TRBJ1-2, with D tentatively TRBD1 (5 bases). This CDR3 comprises 12 residues. V was trimmed by 3 bases and J by 6 bases, leaving 8 bases between them. CDR3 region: CASSFPGHGYTF. Here the CDR3 DNA reads TGTGCCAGCAGTTTCCCAGGGCATGGCTACACCTTC.

The V gene is TRBV3-1 (or the pseudogene TRBV3-2), the J gene TRBJ1-2, with D possibly being TRBD1 (6 bases). CDR3 length equals 16 residues. V lost 0 bases and J lost 5, with 16 bases in between. CDR1 is LGHDT, CDR2 YNNKEL, per germline (reference sequence). The CDR3, as DNA: TGTGCCAGCAGCCAAGATATGGTGGCAGGGGTTTATGGCTACACCTTC. As protein: CASSQDMVAGVYGYTF.

This clone was counted a few times. The V call is TRBV4-3, the J call TRBJ1-2, with 10 bases aligning to TRBD1. With 7 bases clipped from V and 8 bases from J, the junction kept 16 bases outside the gene matches. Germline V lookup: CDR1 LGHNA, CDR2 YSLEER. The CDR3 consists of 16 residues. The CDR3 protein is CASTATLGQGVRGYTF. CDR3 sequence (DNA): TGCGCCAGCACTGCAACACTAGGACAGGGGGTGCGAGGCTACACCTTC.

This clone came up a few times. The CDR3 coding sequence is TGCGCCAGCGGGCGGGGTCCCTCCTACAATGAGCAGTTCTTC. Its protein product is CASGRGPSYNEQFF. This rearrangement joins TRBV10-2 to TRBJ2-1; tentative D call: TRBD2 (6 bases). Trimming shortened V by 8 bases and J by 0 bases, and 11 bases separated the two germline ends. Per the germline V gene, CDR1 is WSHSY and CDR2 is SAAADI. The CDR3 length is 14 residues.

The CDR3 nucleotides read TGTGCCAGCAGCTTAGGTAGGCAGCTAGGCGGCTACACCTTC. Its protein is CASSLGRQLGGYTF. The chain combines TRBV7-2 with TRBJ1-2; D is uncertain. This CDR3 is 14 amino acids long. V gave up 1 base and J gave up 8 bases, with 14 bases separating them. Germline V gives CDR1 SGHTA, CDR2 FQGNSA.

This clone was detected only once. The chain recombines TRBV27 with TRBJ1-1, with 8 positions matching TRBD1. CDR3 length: 14 residues. V shed 6 bases and J 6 bases; nucleotides not matched to a gene: 9. CDR1 MNHEY and CDR2 SMNVEV come from the germline V gene (reference sequence). CDR3 loop: CASRQKRQGPEAFF. The CDR3 DNA reads TGTGCCAGCAGGCAAAAAAGACAGGGGCCTGAAGCTTTCTTT.

CDR3 in DNA: TGTGCCAGCAGCTGGCAGGGGGTAAACACTGAAGCTTTCTTT. The encoded protein is CASSWQGVNTEAFF. V usage is TRBV14 and J usage is TRBJ1-1; 7 bases agree with TRBD1. The CDR3 totals 14 residues. Germline V lookup: CDR1 SGHDN, CDR2 FVKESK. J was trimmed by 2 bases and V by 5 bases; bases with no gene match: 5.

The CDR3 region is CASSRTGGTEAFF. The CDR3 region has the DNA TGCGCCAGCAGCCGAACAGGGGGCACTGAAGCTTTCTTT. The rearrangement links TRBV4-1 to TRBJ1-1, with 8 bases fitting TRBD1. From germline, CDR1 is MGHRA and CDR2 YSYEKL. The V segment lost 4 bases and the J segment 4 bases; nucleotides outside the gene matches: 2. This CDR3 is 13 amino acids long.

The rearrangement joins TRBV10-2 to TRBJ1-2, with TRBD1 matching 7 bases. Germline V CDR1 and CDR2: WSHSY, SAAADI. Trimming cost V 0 bases and J 8 bases; bases outside gene matches: 6. This CDR3 region has 14 residues. The CDR3 nucleotides read TGCGCCAGCAGTGAGTCCCGGACAGGAGGCGGCTACACCTTC. Its translation is CASSESRTGGGYTF.

This chain links TRBV6-2 or TRBV6-3 with TRBJ2-5; 9 bases line up with TRBD1. Germline V gene lookup returns CDR1 MNHEY and CDR2 SVGEGT. Trimming at V came to 4 bases and at J to 3 bases, leaving 0 bases not matched to a gene. This CDR3 contains 13 residues. The CDR3 here is CASSWTGEETQYF. Written as DNA, the CDR3 is TGTGCCAGCAGTTGGACAGGGGAAGAGACCCAGTACTTC.

This chain uses TRBV20-1 with TRBJ2-3, with TRBD1 matching 8 bases. After removal of 6 bases from V and 4 bases from J, the junction contained 12 bases not matched to a gene. The CDR3 length is 15 residues. CDR1 is DFQATT and CDR2 is SNEGSKA in the germline V gene (reference sequence). CDR3 nucleotide sequence: TGCAGTGCAAGTGGACAGGGAGAAAGAGCAGATACGCAGTATTTT. Translated, it gives CSASGQGERADTQYF.

The rearrangement joins TRBV7-9 to TRBJ1-2, with 7 positions matching TRBD1. Trimming cost V 5 bases and J 5 bases; bases outside gene matches: 5. Per the germline V gene, CDR1 is SEHNR and CDR2 is FQNEAQ (reference sequence). The CDR3 is 13 residues long. The CDR3 nucleotides are TGTGCCAGCAGCGTGGACAGGATTTATGGCTACACCTTC. The encoded protein is CASSVDRIYGYTF.

The chain combines TRBV24-1 with TRBJ2-5; TRBD2 is a possible D gene (5 bases). The ends were cut back, 2 bases at V and 5 bases at J, with 20 bases in the middle. Germline V gene data show CDR1 as KGHDR and CDR2 as SFDVKD. The CDR3 has 17 amino acids. The DNA for the CDR3 is TGTGCCACCAGTGATTCGAGTGACTATCGGGCGAGGGAGACCCAGTACTTC. Translation gives CATSDSSDYRARETQYF.

CDR3 sequence reads: CASSLGGGRGAFF. The CDR3 coding sequence is TGTGCCAGCAGCTTAGGCGGGGGGCGCGGAGCTTTCTTT. The rearrangement joins TRBV11-2 to TRBJ1-1; D is perhaps TRBD1 (6 bases). V shed 1 base and J shed 10 bases, with 13 bases lying between them. Germline V gives CDR1 SGHAT, CDR2 FQNNGV. The CDR3 consists of 13 residues. Full variable domain (remainder filled in from reference TRBV11-2 and TRBJ1-1): EAGVAQSPRYKIIEKRQSVAFWCNPISGHATLYWYQQILGQGPKLLIQFQNNGVVDDSQLPKDRFSAERLKGVDSTLKIQPAKLEDSAVYLCASSLGGGRGAFFGQGTRLTVV.

The chain carries TRBV5-4 and TRBJ2-3, with D possibly TRBD2 on 5 matching bases. With 5 bases removed from V and 8 bases from J, the gap between germline ends came to 15 bases. This CDR3 region has 13 residues. Per the germline V gene, CDR1 is SGHNT and CDR2 is YYREEE (reference sequence). The CDR3 loop is CASREVGGSTQYF. The CDR3 DNA reads as TGTGCCAGCAGGGAGGTAGGAGGCAGTACGCAGTATTTT.

V is TRBV10-2 and J is TRBJ2-3; 7 bases align to TRBD1. CDR1 is WSHSY and CDR2 is SAAADI in the germline V gene. The CDR3 contains 19 residues. The J segment lost 2 bases and the V segment lost 2 bases, leaving 16 bases of the junction unmatched. CDR3 sequence reads: CASSEPGDSQPTPTDTQYF. In DNA form, the CDR3 reads TGCGCCAGCAGTGAGCCCGGGGACAGTCAACCCACCCCCACAGATACGCAGTATTTT.

This clone came up once. The genes are TRBV19 and TRBJ2-1; D is possibly TRBD2 (6 bases). Germline assignment: CDR1 LNHDA and CDR2 SQIVND (reference sequence). The CDR3 is 14 amino acids. Trimming stripped 4 bases from V and 7 bases from J, with 14 bases between. The CDR3 loop is CASSSGVRVNEQFF. The CDR3 DNA reads as TGTGCCAGTAGTAGCGGGGTCCGGGTTAATGAGCAGTTCTTC. Variable domain in full (rest from reference TRBV19 and TRBJ2-1): DGGITQSPKYLFRKEGQNVTLSCEQNLNHDAMYWYRQDPGQGLRLIYYSQIVNDFQKGDIAEGYSVSREKKESFPLTVTSAQKNPTAFYLCASSSGVRVNEQFFGPGTRLTVL.

The genes are TRBV7-2 and TRBJ2-5; TRBD2 matches 7 bases. Germline CDR1 is SGHTA and CDR2 is FQGNSA. V was pared by 5 bases and J by 5 bases, with 8 bases of the junction left unmatched. This CDR3 spans 14 amino acids. The CDR3 loop reads CASSARTRRETQYF. CDR3 nucleotide sequence: TGTGCCAGCAGCGCCCGGACTAGGCGGGAGACCCAGTACTTC.